Presented here are 32 T cell receptor beta chains from one specimen sequenced in a study of T-cell memory formation after mild COVID-19. Each CDR3 protein is one row after TCRdb ran MiXCR on the 5' RACE reads. The sample holds 250,000 to 350,000 distinct CDR3 sequences, 14% seen once. Sequenced: PBMCs or a T cell subset sorted from them (not recorded which). These receptors were collected from a man aged 18 to 30 who had mild COVID-19 (a few samples of this study predate the infection). Cell type and time point are not known.

The chain joins TRBV7-8 to TRBJ1-1; no reliable D call. This CDR3 region has 14 residues. V lost 5 bases and J lost 5, with 15 bases in between. The germline V gene has CDR1 SGHVS and CDR2 FQNEAQ. The CDR3 loop is CASSPGAVRTEAFF. CDR3 in DNA: TGTGCCAGCAGCCCCGGCGCAGTTAGGACTGAAGCTTTCTTT.

The CDR3 loop is CSVVGGTDTQYF. The CDR3 nucleotides read TGCAGCGTTGTGGGTGGAACAGATACGCAGTATTTT. V is TRBV29-1 and J is TRBJ2-3; D gene unclear. CDR1 SQVTM and CDR2 ANQGSEA come from the germline V gene. Trimming left V 4 bases short and J 3 bases short, with 8 bases between. This CDR3 region has 12 residues.

This chain joins TRBV29-1 and TRBJ1-6; TRBD1 aligns across 8 bases. Germline values: CDR1 SQVTM, CDR2 ANQGSEA. This CDR3 is 14 amino acids long. V trimming: 6 bases; J trimming: 8 bases; junction bases outside the gene matches: 9. The CDR3 here is CSVSQGARDSPLHF. CDR3 DNA: TGCAGCGTATCGCAGGGGGCAAGGGATTCACCCCTCCACTTT. Supplemented by reference TRBV29-1 and TRBJ1-6, the full variable domain reads SAVISQKPSRDICQRGTSLTIQCQVDSQVTMMFWYRQQPGQSLTLIATANQGSEATYESGFVIDKFPISRPNLTFSTLTVSNMSPEDSSIYLCSVSQGARDSPLHFGNGTRLTVT.

The chain employs TRBV6-2 or TRBV6-3 and TRBJ2-7; TRBD1 is a possible D gene (5 bases). Trimming took off 2 bases at V and 3 bases at J, with 11 bases between the two ends. Germline CDR1 is MNHEY and CDR2 is SVGEGT. The CDR3 is 14 amino acids. The CDR3: CASSYGAGGYEQYF. The CDR3 DNA follows: TGTGCCAGCAGTTACGGGGCAGGCGGCTACGAGCAGTACTTC.

The chain employs TRBV7-8 and TRBJ1-1; 8 nucleotides line up with TRBD1. The CDR3 is made up of 15 amino acids. Trimming took 5 bases from V and 4 from J; bases not matched to a gene: 9. The germline gives CDR1 SGHVS, CDR2 FQNEAQ. Written as DNA, the CDR3 is TGTGCCAGCAGCGCCCAGGGGGCGCGGGGCACTGAAGCTTTCTTT. Its translation is CASSAQGARGTEAFF.

In this sample, this clonotype turned up a few times. The V call is TRBV12-5, the J call TRBJ2-1; the D gene is possibly TRBD2 (5 bases). The CDR3 is 14 amino acids. The germline V gene encodes CDR1 LGHNT and CDR2 FRNRAP. V gave up 2 bases and J gave up 3 bases, with 8 bases separating them. CDR3 in DNA: TGTGCTAGTGGTTTGTACGGGAACTACAATGAGCAGTTCTTC. Amino acids: CASGLYGNYNEQFF. The full variable domain, with the rest looked up from reference TRBV12-5 and TRBJ2-1, is DARVTQTPRHKVTEMGQEVTMRCQPILGHNTVFWYRQTMMQGLELLAYFRNRAPLDDSGMPKDRFSAEMPDATLATLKIQPSEPRDSAVYFCASGLYGNYNEQFFGPGTRLTVL.

This clonotype was seen a handful of times. V is TRBV9 and J is TRBJ2-2, with 14 bases identical to TRBD2. The length of the CDR3 is 17 residues. CDR1 is SGDLS and CDR2 is YYNGEE in the germline V gene. J gave up 4 bases and V 0 bases, and 2 bases lay outside the gene matches. The CDR3 nucleotides are TGTGCCAGCAGCGTAGTAGGACTAGCGGGGGGCACCGGGGAGCTGTTTTTT. Protein product: CASSVVGLAGGTGELFF. The full variable domain, rest sourced from reference TRBV9 and TRBJ2-2, is DSGVTQTPKHLITATGQRVTLRCSPRSGDLSVYWYQQSLDQGLQFLIQYYNGEERAKGNILERFSAQQFPDLHSELNLSSLELGDSALYFCASSVVGLAGGTGELFFGEGSRLTVL.

This clonotype was seen only a few times. V and J are TRBV7-6 and TRBJ2-1; perhaps D is TRBD1 or TRBD2 (5 bases each). Germline V gives CDR1 SGHVS, CDR2 FNYEAQ. The CDR3 loop spans 14 amino acids. V was trimmed by 8 bases and J by 6 bases, leaving 17 bases between them. The CDR3 DNA sequence: TGTGCCAGCTCAACCGAGGGGTTCGGCAATGAGCAGTTCTTC. Amino acid sequence: CASSTEGFGNEQFF.

This clonotype was seen a handful of times. The chain recombines TRBV5-5 with TRBJ2-7; D possibly matches TRBD1 or TRBD2 (6 bases each). This CDR3 is built from 14 residues. V lost 5 bases and J 2 bases, leaving 14 bases between the germline ends. Per the germline V gene, CDR1 is SGHKS and CDR2 is YYEKEE (reference sequence). CDR3 sequence: CASSSIGGPYEQYF. For the CDR3, the DNA is TGTGCCAGCAGTTCGATTGGGGGGCCCTACGAGCAGTACTTC.

This clonotype was counted many times. The V and J genes are TRBV20-1 and TRBJ2-1; maybe TRBD1 (5 bases). The length of the CDR3 is 15 residues. The V end lost 1 base, the J end lost 8 bases, and 18 bases lay between the germline ends. Germline V lookup: CDR1 DFQATT, CDR2 SNEGSKA (reference sequence). CDR3 residues: CSARVDRRVGDEQFF. The CDR3 DNA sequence: TGCAGTGCTAGAGTTGACCGCAGGGTCGGAGATGAGCAGTTCTTC.

This clonotype was seen a few times. The chain combines TRBV3-1 with TRBJ1-6; D remains ambiguous. The CDR3 extends over 12 amino acids. Per germline, CDR1 LGHDT and CDR2 YNNKEL (reference sequence). Between the trimmed V and J ends, which lost 5 bases and 10 bases, there was a span of 9 bases. CDR3 amino acids: CASSNGRSPLHF. The CDR3 DNA follows: TGTGCCAGCAGCAACGGGCGGTCACCCCTCCACTTT.

J is TRBJ2-5 and V is TRBV5-1; 11 bases are shared with TRBD1. The V gene's germline CDR1 is SGHRS and CDR2 YFSETQ. The ends lost 4 bases at V and 4 bases at J; junction bases unmatched: 6. This CDR3 comprises 15 residues. The CDR3 DNA reads TGCGCCAGCAGCCCAGGGACAGGGGGTGGAGAGACCCAGTACTTC. Protein: CASSPGTGGGETQYF.

This clonotype was seen a few times. The CDR3 bases are TGTGCCAGCAGCTTAGGGGGGACCACGGGGGCCGGGGAGCTGTTTTTT. Its protein product is CASSLGGTTGAGELFF. The V call is TRBV11-3, the J call TRBJ2-2; TRBD2 might be the D (6 bases). Germline assignment: CDR1 SGHNT and CDR2 YENEEA. Trimming stripped 1 base from V and 6 bases from J, with 15 bases between. The CDR3 has 16 amino acids. The variable domain in full, completed from reference TRBV11-3 and TRBJ2-2, reads EAGVVQSPRYKIIEKKQPVAFWCNPISGHNTLYWYLQNLGQGPELLIRYENEEAVDDSQLPKDRFSAERLKGVDSTLKIQPAELGDSAVYLCASSLGGTTGAGELFFGEGSRLTVL.

This clonotype has just a few counts. The gene calls are TRBV18 and TRBJ1-1, with unresolved D. Trimming shortened V by 6 bases and J by 0 bases, and 8 bases separated the two germline ends. Per germline, CDR1 KGHSH and CDR2 LQKENI. This CDR3 spans 13 amino acids. The CDR3 DNA reads TGTGCCAGCTCGGACGGGCTGAACACTGAAGCTTTCTTT. It yields the protein CASSDGLNTEAFF.

This clonotype occurred a few times. The genes are TRBV11-2 and TRBJ2-2, with 8 bases identical to TRBD2. The CDR3 consists of 18 residues. Germline lookup yields CDR1 SGHAT and CDR2 FQNNGV. The V gene end was trimmed by 5 bases and the J gene end by 3 bases; junction bases not matched to a gene: 14. The CDR3 here is CASSGILKASGYTGELFF. The CDR3 DNA reads TGTGCCAGCAGCGGAATCCTAAAGGCTAGCGGGTACACCGGGGAGCTGTTTTTT.

This clonotype showed up just a few times. The chain links TRBV20-1 to TRBJ2-1; 9 nucleotides line up with TRBD1. This CDR3 has 14 residues. J gave up 4 bases and V 5 bases, and 6 bases lay outside the gene matches. The germline V gene has CDR1 DFQATT and CDR2 SNEGSKA (reference sequence). The CDR3 nucleotides read TGCAGTGCTGAGCACGGGACAGGGTACAATGAGCAGTTCTTC. This gives the protein CSAEHGTGYNEQFF.

The chain is built from TRBV11-2 and TRBJ2-5, with TRBD1 matching 7 bases. The CDR3 sequence is 13 residues long. V was pared by 5 bases and J by 5 bases, with 5 bases of the junction left unmatched. Germline loops: CDR1 SGHAT, CDR2 FQNNGV. CDR3 amino acids: CASSPDRVETQYF. In nucleotides, the CDR3 is TGTGCCAGCAGCCCAGACAGGGTGGAGACCCAGTACTTC.

This clonotype appeared a few times. The V call is TRBV10-3, the J call TRBJ1-1, with D uncertain. Germline V gene lookup returns CDR1 ENHRY and CDR2 SYGVKD. This CDR3 is built from 13 residues. The ends were cut back, 8 bases at V and 2 bases at J, with 12 bases in the middle. CDR3 nucleotides: TGTGCCATCTCGTCAGTTGAAAACACTGAAGCTTTCTTT. Protein sequence: CAISSVENTEAFF.

This CDR3 is CASSLGPGDEQFF. The DNA of the CDR3 is TGTGCCAGCAGCTTAGGCCCCGGGGATGAGCAGTTCTTC. The chain employs TRBV7-9 and TRBJ2-1, with D tentatively TRBD2 (5 bases). The CDR3 is 13 amino acids. Germline assignment: CDR1 SEHNR and CDR2 FQNEAQ (reference sequence). V was clipped by 1 base and J by 8 bases, with 9 bases between them. The entire variable domain, with the rest obtained from reference TRBV7-9 and TRBJ2-1, is as follows: DTGVSQNPRHKITKRGQNVTFRCDPISEHNRLYWYRQTLGQGPEFLTYFQNEAQLEKSRLLSDRFSAERPKGSFSTLEIQRTEQGDSAMYLCASSLGPGDEQFFGPGTRLTVL.

The table lists this clonotype with many counts. V usage is TRBV11-2 and J usage is TRBJ2-1; a weak D match, TRBD2 (5 bases). This CDR3 region has 15 residues. V lost 1 base, J lost 10 bases, and 17 bases lay in between. Germline V gives CDR1 SGHAT, CDR2 FQNNGV. The CDR3 is CASSLVSFGGGEQFF. DNA of the CDR3: TGTGCCAGCAGCTTAGTCAGTTTCGGCGGAGGAGAGCAGTTCTTC.

This chain joins TRBV5-1 and TRBJ1-1, with 11 bases matching TRBD1. CDR1 is SGHRS and CDR2 is YFSETQ in the germline V gene. The V gene end was trimmed by 4 bases and the J gene end by 0 bases; junction bases not matched to a gene: 8. The CDR3 runs 17 residues. This chain's CDR3 is CASSPGQGASVNTEAFF. The CDR3 coding sequence is TGCGCCAGCAGCCCCGGACAGGGGGCTTCGGTGAACACTGAAGCTTTCTTT.

V usage is TRBV5-6 and J usage is TRBJ1-2; D not certain. This CDR3 has 13 residues. V was shortened by 4 bases and J by 5 bases, with 12 bases between the two germline ends. Germline CDR1 is SGHDT and CDR2 is YYEEEE. The CDR3 loop reads CASSAELVYGYTF. CDR3 in DNA: TGTGCCAGCAGCGCGGAATTGGTGTATGGCTACACCTTC. The whole variable domain, remainder taken from reference TRBV5-6 and TRBJ1-2, is DAGVTQSPTHLIKTRGQQVTLRCSPKSGHDTVSWYQQALGQGPQFIFQYYEEEERQRGNFPDRFSGHQFPNYSSELNVNALLLGDSALYLCASSAELVYGYTFGSGTRLTVV.

This clonotype was observed a handful of times. The V call is TRBV20-1, the J call TRBJ1-6, with a weak D call TRBD1 (6 bases). Germline V gene sequence: CDR1 DFQATT, CDR2 SNEGSKA (reference sequence). This CDR3 is built from 15 residues. V gave up 4 bases and J gave up 0 bases, with 10 bases separating them. The CDR3 nucleotides are TGCAGTGCTACTGACAGGAGCTCCTATAATTCACCCCTCCACTTT. This encodes CSATDRSSYNSPLHF.

This clonotype was recorded a few times. The chain combines TRBV28 with TRBJ2-1; 10 nucleotides line up with TRBD1. V trimming: 7 bases; J trimming: 7 bases; junction bases outside the gene matches: 28. The CDR3 loop spans 21 amino acids. The germline CDR1 and CDR2 sequences are MDHEN and SYDVKM. The CDR3: CASIPLWAPTDRDRGINEQFF. The DNA of the CDR3 is TGTGCCAGCATCCCCCTCTGGGCCCCAACGGACCGGGACAGGGGAATAAATGAGCAGTTCTTC.

This clonotype has just a few counts. This chain links TRBV25-1 with TRBJ1-6; 8 bases map to TRBD1. The germline V gene has CDR1 MGHDK and CDR2 SYGVNS. This CDR3 spans 14 amino acids. J was trimmed by 10 bases and V by 6 bases; bases with no gene match: 8. The DNA for the CDR3 is TGTGCCAGCAGAAGGACAGGGAGGGACTCACCCCTCCACTTT. This translates into CASRRTGRDSPLHF. Full variable domain (missing parts from reference TRBV25-1 and TRBJ1-6): EADIYQTPRYLVIGTGKKITLECSQTMGHDKMYWYQQDPGMELHLIHYSYGVNSTEKGDLSSESTVSRIRTEHFPLTLESARPSHTSQYLCASRRTGRDSPLHFGNGTRLTVT.

Many counts were recorded for this clonotype. The genes are TRBV20-1 and TRBJ2-3; TRBD2 agrees at 11 bases. This CDR3 region has 16 residues. The germline V gene has CDR1 DFQATT and CDR2 SNEGSKA (reference sequence). Trimming cost V 2 bases and J 2 bases; bases outside gene matches: 6. CDR3 in amino acids: CSARFPSGGITDTQYF. DNA for the CDR3: TGCAGTGCTAGATTCCCTAGCGGGGGGATCACAGATACGCAGTATTTT.

There are many counts of this clonotype. J is TRBJ2-2 and V is TRBV4-1; 12 nucleotides align to TRBD1. V dropped 4 bases and J dropped 6; count of bases not matched to a gene: 6. The CDR3 is 16 residues long. Germline CDR1 MGHRA, CDR2 YSYEKL. The CDR3 DNA is TGCGCCAGCAGCCCCTCCGGGACAGGGGGCCCCGGGGAGCTGTTTTTT. It translates to CASSPSGTGGPGELFF.

The chain couples TRBV29-1 to TRBJ1-1, with 11 bases that match TRBD1. CDR3 size: 17 residues. J gave up 4 bases and V 4 bases, and 14 bases lay outside the gene matches. Germline V gene data show CDR1 as SQVTM and CDR2 as ANQGSEA. CDR3 residues: CSVGGQGGGLAATEAFF. Written as DNA, the CDR3 is TGCAGCGTTGGGGGACAGGGGGGCGGCTTGGCGGCCACTGAAGCTTTCTTT.

V and J are TRBV20-1 and TRBJ1-2; 7 bases line up with TRBD1. V shed 5 bases, J shed 4 bases, and the junction held 10 bases outside the gene matches. CDR3 size: 14 residues. Germline CDR1 and CDR2: DFQATT and SNEGSKA (reference sequence). The CDR3 DNA follows: TGCAGTGCTGACACGGGACAGCCGATCTATGGCTACACCTTC. This gives the protein CSADTGQPIYGYTF.

The V gene is TRBV20-1, the J gene TRBJ1-1, with D perhaps TRBD1 (5 bases). This CDR3 has 13 residues. Germline values: CDR1 DFQATT, CDR2 SNEGSKA (reference sequence). Trimming left V 6 bases short and J 3 bases short, with 14 bases between. CDR3: CSATGRWHTEAFF. The CDR3 DNA reads as TGCAGTGCGACGGGACGCTGGCACACTGAAGCTTTCTTT.

The chain uses TRBV24-1 and TRBJ1-2, with D possibly TRBD1 on 6 matching bases. The CDR3 runs 17 residues. Germline-derived CDR1 and CDR2 are KGHDR and SFDVKD. V was clipped by 3 bases and J by 7 bases, with 23 bases between them. Written as DNA, the CDR3 is TGTGCCACCAGTGATCAAACATCGGGCTCCGGGGGCTCTGGCTACACCTTC. It yields the protein CATSDQTSGSGGSGYTF.

The chain employs TRBV10-3 and TRBJ1-3, with unresolved D. Germline V gene data show CDR1 as ENHRY and CDR2 as SYGVKD. This CDR3 region has 17 residues. Trimming removed 5 bases at V and 0 bases at J, with 17 bases between. The DNA of the CDR3 is TGTGCCATCAGTCTGTCCTTGTGGGAGAGCTCTGGAAACACCATATATTTT. Amino acids: CAISLSLWESSGNTIYF.